This T cell receptor (beta chain) was recovered during a study of T cells in Graves' hyperthyroidism and ophthalmopathy. Ophthalmopathy cases scored 3 or more on the Clinical Activity Score and 4 or more on NOSPECS grade, with duration below 3 months. Remarks on this clonotype: A much larger clonotype is one base distant, so this may be a read error.

This CDR3 spans 15 amino acids. The germline gives CDR1 MGHDK, CDR2 SYGVNS. Amplified TCR beta CDR3 regions derived from RNA transcripts. Carried out on the TCR CDR3, a first-round RT-PCR used the HTBI primer set. TCRdb re-called the multiplex PCR reads with MiXCR, one entry per CDR3 protein. The data contain about 520,000 distinct CDR3 sequences, 24% of them seen just once; the ten biggest clones take up roughly 10%. This clonotype originated in a woman between 25 and 40 years old with Graves' ophthalmopathy. The sequencing input was blood. J is TRBJ1-1 and V is TRBV25-1, with D perhaps TRBD1 (6 bases). Here the CDR3 reads CASSDGAQGGTEACF. The CDR3 coding sequence is TGTGCCAGCAGTGACGGAGCCCAAGGGGGGACTGAAGCTTGCTTT.